Below are 18 T cell receptor beta chains sequenced from a single sample in a study of response to subunit inactivated influenza vaccine. TCRdb ran MiXCR on the RT-PCR reads and lists one entry per CDR3 protein. The sample has over 450,000 distinct CDR3 sequences, 10% to 15% seen once; the top ten hold about an eighth. Sequencing was performed on PBMCs from blood, taken more than 35 days after vaccination. The origin of the receptors is a man in his fifties or sixties who received an inactivated influenza vaccine.

This clonotype was detected many times. The chain uses TRBV7-9 and TRBJ1-5; D not resolved. Deletions cut 1 base from V and 3 bases from J, with 1 base between. The CDR3 spans 12 residues. Germline V gene data show CDR1 as SEHNR and CDR2 as FQNEAQ (reference sequence). The CDR3 loop is CASSLVNQPQHF. The CDR3 DNA sequence: TGTGCCAGCAGCTTAGTCAATCAGCCCCAGCATTTT.

A few counts support this clonotype. V usage is TRBV11-2 and J usage is TRBJ2-3; 10 nucleotides agree with TRBD2. Losses at the gene ends were 1 base for V and 2 bases for J; bases not matched to a gene: 9. Germline values: CDR1 SGHAT, CDR2 FQNNGV. The CDR3 is 18 residues long. The CDR3 is CASSLGLSSGGATDTQYF. The CDR3 DNA follows: TGTGCCAGCAGCTTAGGCCTTTCTAGCGGGGGAGCCACAGATACGCAGTATTTT.

This clonotype was picked up a small number of times. This chain joins TRBV5-1 and TRBJ2-7, with D perhaps TRBD2 (6 bases). This CDR3 has 12 residues. The V and J ends lost 4 bases and 11 bases respectively, with 16 bases between them. Germline values: CDR1 SGHRS, CDR2 YFSETQ. In DNA, the CDR3 is TGCGCCAGCAGCCCTGATGCGGGGTGGAAGTACTTC. This gives the protein CASSPDAGWKYF.

This clonotype was observed many times. The chain couples TRBV11-1 to TRBJ1-5, with no clear D. This CDR3 spans 19 amino acids. Germline CDR1 SGHAT, CDR2 FQDESV (reference sequence). V lost 2 bases and J 0 bases, leaving 20 bases between the germline ends. DNA of the CDR3: TGTGCCAGCAGCTTACACACTTACGGACGGGAGAATAGCAATCAGCCCCAGCATTTT. It translates to CASSLHTYGRENSNQPQHF.

The chain carries TRBV7-6 and TRBJ2-5, with a weak D call TRBD1 (6 bases). The CDR3 is 16 amino acids. CDR1 SGHVS and CDR2 FNYEAQ come from the germline V gene. Trimming pared 4 bases from V and 2 bases from J, leaving 17 bases between. CDR3 DNA sequence: TGTGCCAGCAGCTCCCGGATCCGACAGGAGCAAGAGACCCAGTACTTC. This sequence encodes CASSSRIRQEQETQYF.

The table lists this clonotype with a few counts. This chain joins TRBV3-1 and TRBJ1-2; 7 bases match TRBD1. V lost 10 bases, J lost 7 bases, and 15 bases stayed unmatched. The CDR3 loop spans 14 amino acids. Germline values: CDR1 LGHDT, CDR2 YNNKEL (reference sequence). The CDR3 DNA reads TGTGCCACCACTAAAAGGGGGCTTATCAGTGGCTACACCTTC. The encoded protein is CATTKRGLISGYTF.

This clonotype was counted at least ten times. This rearrangement joins TRBV6-5 to TRBJ2-3; D is unclear. Germline assignment: CDR1 MNHEY and CDR2 SVGAGI. There are 14 residues in the CDR3. V gave up 1 base and J gave up 2 bases, with 7 bases separating them. DNA for the CDR3: TGTGCCAGCAGTTACTATGGCTTCACAGATACGCAGTATTTT. This gives the protein CASSYYGFTDTQYF.

This clonotype has a handful of counts. The chain is built from TRBV15 and TRBJ2-3, with a possible D match to TRBD2 (6 bases). The ends were cut back, 3 bases at V and 0 bases at J, with 13 bases in the middle. The CDR3 is made up of 16 amino acids. The germline V gene encodes CDR1 LNHNV and CDR2 YYDKDF (reference sequence). DNA of the CDR3: TGTGCCACCAGCAGTGGGACTTCCTCTAGCACAGATACGCAGTATTTT. It specifies CATSSGTSSSTDTQYF.

This clonotype appeared a few times. The rearrangement joins TRBV29-1 to TRBJ2-7; TRBD1 is a possible D gene (6 bases). This CDR3 comprises 13 residues. Trimming shortened V by 3 bases and J by 2 bases, and 11 bases separated the two germline ends. The germline gives CDR1 SQVTM, CDR2 ANQGSEA. CDR3 DNA: TGCAGCGTTGATACAGGGAGAACCTACGAGCAGTACTTC. The encoded protein is CSVDTGRTYEQYF.

Ten or more counts support this clonotype. This sequence joins TRBV20-1 and TRBJ1-1; tentative D call: TRBD1 (5 bases). CDR1 and CDR2 from the germline V gene are DFQATT and SNEGSKA (reference sequence). V was pared by 3 bases and J by 3 bases, with 11 bases between. The CDR3 extends over 13 amino acids. The CDR3 here is CSASGGPDTEAFF. The CDR3, as DNA: TGCAGTGCTAGCGGGGGACCCGACACTGAAGCTTTCTTT.

The chain joins TRBV2 to TRBJ2-5; D is perhaps TRBD2 (8 bases). The CDR3 has 16 residues. Trimming stripped 5 bases from V and 5 bases from J, with 21 bases between. The germline gives CDR1 SNHLY, CDR2 FYNNEI. CDR3 region: CASSTTRQGGGETQYF. CDR3 bases: TGTGCCAGCAGTACAACCCGACAGGGCGGGGGGGAGACCCAGTACTTC.

This clonotype came up a few times. V and J are TRBV11-2 and TRBJ2-3, with TRBD2 as a possible D gene (5 bases). Germline values: CDR1 SGHAT, CDR2 FQNNGV. The CDR3 runs to 13 residues. Trimming removed 6 bases at V and 6 bases at J, with 13 bases between. CDR3 nucleotide sequence: TGTGCCAGCAGAAGGAATACGGGGGATACGCAGTATTTT. Translating it yields CASRRNTGDTQYF. The full variable domain, rest sourced from reference TRBV11-2 and TRBJ2-3, is EAGVAQSPRYKIIEKRQSVAFWCNPISGHATLYWYQQILGQGPKLLIQFQNNGVVDDSQLPKDRFSAERLKGVDSTLKIQPAKLEDSAVYLCASRRNTGDTQYFGPGTRLTVL.

A few counts support this clonotype. J is TRBJ2-7 and V is TRBV5-1; D not certain. Per the germline V gene, CDR1 is SGHRS and CDR2 is YFSETQ. The CDR3 sequence is 13 residues long. V dropped 6 bases and J dropped 2 bases, with 12 bases sitting between them. As DNA, the CDR3 is TGCGCCAGCACCCAGGACGCCGCCTACGAGCAGTACTTC. This translates into CASTQDAAYEQYF.

The gene calls are TRBV3-1 and TRBJ2-7; D unclear. V dropped 1 base and J dropped 0 bases, with 13 bases sitting between them. Germline values: CDR1 LGHDT, CDR2 YNNKEL (reference sequence). The CDR3 sequence is 16 residues long. The CDR3 sequence: CASSQVWARSSYEQYF. CDR3 nucleotide sequence: TGTGCCAGCAGCCAAGTGTGGGCCAGGAGCTCCTACGAGCAGTACTTC.

This clonotype was counted between two and nine times. The chain is built from TRBV9 and TRBJ2-5, with TRBD2 matching over 8 bases. The CDR3 has 15 amino acids. CDR1 is SGDLS, CDR2 YYNGEE, per germline. With 4 bases clipped from V and 5 bases from J, the junction kept 10 bases outside the gene matches. CDR3 bases: TGTGCCAGCAGCTTTGCGGGAGGCCCGAGGGAGACCCAGTACTTC. Translated: CASSFAGGPRETQYF.

CDR3 residues: CATASGGSTDTQYF. CDR3 coding DNA: TGTGCCACCGCTAGCGGGGGGTCTACAGATACGCAGTATTTT. This chain connects TRBV28 to TRBJ2-3, with 11 positions matching TRBD2. This CDR3 comprises 14 residues. V lost 10 bases to trimming and J lost 3 bases; unmatched junction nucleotides: 6. CDR1 is MDHEN, CDR2 SYDVKM, per germline.

This clonotype was observed a handful of times. The rearrangement joins TRBV4-2 to TRBJ1-1, with no clear D. Germline assignment: CDR1 LGHNA and CDR2 YNFKEQ. V lost 3 bases and J 5 bases, leaving 22 bases between the germline ends. The CDR3 spans 17 residues. Written as DNA, the CDR3 is TGTGCCAGCAGCCAGCGGGCCGGGCCCACGGCGGGGACTGAAGCTTTCTTT. As protein: CASSQRAGPTAGTEAFF.

The chain is built from TRBV12-3 or TRBV12-4 and TRBJ2-2; D may match TRBD1 or TRBD2 (5 bases each). The CDR3 contains 13 residues. Deletions cut 10 bases from V and 6 bases from J, with 15 bases between. The DNA for the CDR3 is TGTGCCACCATGGGGACCGGGGCCGGGGAGCTGTTTTTT. It encodes CATMGTGAGELFF.